The present T cell receptor (beta chain) was sequenced within a study of OX40 agonist ivuxolimab in advanced cancers. The wider study: Dose-escalation patients were diagnosed with hepatocellular carcinoma, melanoma, renal cell cancer or head and neck cancer.

This clone has only one observation. Per germline, CDR1 MDHEN and CDR2 SYDVKM. The CDR3 has 15 residues. Trimming removed 2 bases from V and 2 bases from J, with 10 bases in between. Sequenced by immunoSEQ multiplex PCR; TCRdb stores in-frame clones only, minus some. The sample holds 74,000 or so clones, roughly 86% seen once. The rearrangement joins TRBV28 to TRBJ2-1; D is perhaps TRBD2 (6 bases). This clonotype was sampled from an adult with an advanced solid tumor such as melanoma, head and neck, liver or kidney cancer. This material consisted of CD4+ or CD8+ T cells sorted from blood, taken in a trial of the OX40 agonist ivuxolimab. CDR3 amino acids: CASSLSGPTYNEQFF. The CDR3 nucleotides read TGTGCCAGCAGTTTAAGCGGGCCCACCTACAATGAGCAGTTCTTC.